Listed here are 17 T cell receptor beta chains from one sample, sequenced in a study of T cell repertoires in cytomegalovirus infection. From the reads, TCRdb called clonotypes with MiXCR, one entry per CDR3 protein. The table has 150,000 to 200,000 distinct CDR3 sequences, roughly 27% seen once; the top ten hold roughly 32%. The sequenced material came from PBMCs. The receptors shown here come from a human donor in good health (CMV status not recorded). Some clones in this sample may be carry-over from other donors' samples.

V and J are TRBV29-1 and TRBJ2-1; a possible D gene is TRBD1 (5 bases). CDR1 SQVTM and CDR2 ANQGSEA come from the germline V gene. V was shortened by 5 bases and J by 8 bases, with 13 bases between the two germline ends. The CDR3 has 12 residues. CDR3 nucleotide sequence: TGCAGCGTTCTGCCAGGGTGGGATGAGCAGTTCTTC. Translation gives CSVLPGWDEQFF.

This clonotype was seen more than once but under ten times. Here the CDR3 DNA reads TGTGCCAGCAGCCCGCGACAGGGTGTAAGAAACACCATATATTTT. Its protein is CASSPRQGVRNTIYF. The chain couples TRBV7-2 to TRBJ1-3; 7 bases align to TRBD1. Germline values: CDR1 SGHTA, CDR2 FQGNSA. CDR3 size: 15 residues. V shed 5 bases, J shed 5 bases, and the junction held 9 bases outside the gene matches.

V and J are TRBV12-3 or TRBV12-4 and TRBJ2-5, with TRBD2 matching over 9 bases. The CDR3 covers 15 residues. V trimming: 1 base; J trimming: 4 bases; junction bases outside the gene matches: 4. In DNA form, the CDR3 reads TGTGCCAGCAGTTTAGGCGGGGGGGCTCGAGAGACCCAGTACTTC. Encoded protein: CASSLGGGARETQYF.

There are a few counts of this clonotype. J is TRBJ1-1 and V is TRBV9; TRBD1 agrees at 9 bases. The germline V gene has CDR1 SGDLS and CDR2 YYNGEE. V was clipped by 1 base and J by 4 bases; unmatched bases: 8. This CDR3 is 16 amino acids long. The CDR3 nucleotides are TGTGCCAGCAGCGTAACAAACAGGGGGCTTGGCACTGAAGCTTTCTTT. Translating gives CASSVTNRGLGTEAFF. Full variable domain (outside the CDR3, taken from reference TRBV9 and TRBJ1-1): DSGVTQTPKHLITATGQRVTLRCSPRSGDLSVYWYQQSLDQGLQFLIQYYNGEERAKGNILERFSAQQFPDLHSELNLSSLELGDSALYFCASSVTNRGLGTEAFFGQGTRLTVV.

This clonotype was observed a handful of times. This chain joins TRBV29-1 and TRBJ2-6; TRBD1 might be the D (5 bases). Germline CDR1 SQVTM, CDR2 ANQGSEA. Deletions cut 4 bases from V and 0 bases from J, with 10 bases between. The CDR3 covers 15 residues. The CDR3 DNA reads as TGCAGCGTTGTGACAGAGCGCTCTGGGGCCAACGTCCTGACTTTC. The encoded protein is CSVVTERSGANVLTF.

A few counts support this clonotype. V is TRBV28 and J is TRBJ1-4; D gene ambiguous. The CDR3 runs 13 residues. Germline CDR1 reads MDHEN; CDR2 reads SYDVKM. V dropped 2 bases and J dropped 7 bases, with 8 bases sitting between them. This CDR3 reads CASSLTGTEKLFF. The DNA of the CDR3 is TGTGCCAGCAGTTTAACGGGTACTGAAAAACTGTTTTTT.

The table lists this clonotype with a few counts. This chain uses TRBV5-4 with TRBJ2-7; no firm D call. The CDR3 covers 13 residues. Trimming took 1 base from V and 3 from J, leaving 8 bases between them. Germline values: CDR1 SGHNT, CDR2 YYREEE (reference sequence). CDR3 bases: TGTGCCAGCAGCTTGAGGCTAGGCTACGAGCAGTACTTC. This gives the protein CASSLRLGYEQYF. Combining the CDR3 with reference TRBV5-4 and TRBJ2-7 gives the whole variable domain ETGVTQSPTHLIKTRGQQVTLRCSSQSGHNTVSWYQQALGQGPQFIFQYYREEENGRGNFPPRFSGLQFPNYSSELNVNALELDDSALYLCASSLRLGYEQYFGPGTRLTVT.

This chain links TRBV19 with TRBJ1-1; D remains unclear. This CDR3 has 15 residues. Trimming removed 0 bases at V and 2 bases at J, with 10 bases between. Germline V gives CDR1 LNHDA, CDR2 SQIVND (reference sequence). The CDR3 nucleotides read TGTGCCAGTAGTATAGATTTGGGGAGAAACACTGAAGCTTTCTTT. Protein product: CASSIDLGRNTEAFF.

The chain uses TRBV7-9 and TRBJ2-2; 8 bases line up with TRBD1. In germline, CDR1 is SEHNR, CDR2 FQNEAQ (reference sequence). This CDR3 spans 14 amino acids. V dropped 3 bases and J dropped 5; count of bases not matched to a gene: 2. The CDR3 reads CASSFDRGTGELFF. CDR3 DNA: TGTGCCAGCAGCTTTGACAGGGGTACCGGGGAGCTGTTTTTT.

The V and J genes are TRBV7-4 and TRBJ1-2, with D possibly being TRBD1 (6 bases). In germline, CDR1 is SGHVT, CDR2 SQSDAQ. Between the trimmed V and J ends, which lost 4 bases and 7 bases, there was a span of 13 bases. The CDR3 has 13 residues. The CDR3 is CASSSTGGLGYTF. The CDR3, as DNA: TGTGCCAGCAGCTCTACTGGGGGCCTTGGCTACACCTTC.

This clonotype was observed many times. The chain employs TRBV7-2 and TRBJ2-1, with TRBD2 identical over 9 bases. The germline V gene has CDR1 SGHTA and CDR2 FQGNSA. The CDR3 is 16 residues long. J gave up 0 bases and V 2 bases, and 2 bases lay outside the gene matches. The CDR3 reads CASSLKAGGSYNEQFF. CDR3 sequence (DNA): TGTGCCAGCAGCTTAAAAGCGGGGGGCTCCTACAATGAGCAGTTCTTC.

This clonotype was detected many times. J is TRBJ2-1 and V is TRBV7-2; 8 nucleotides match TRBD2. The CDR3 is 14 amino acids. The germline gives CDR1 SGHTA, CDR2 FQGNSA. V shed 7 bases and J 4 bases; nucleotides not matched to a gene: 6. The CDR3 DNA is TGTGCCAGCATGAGCGGGGGCCTATACAATGAGCAGTTCTTC. It translates to CASMSGGLYNEQFF.

The chain couples TRBV29-1 to TRBJ1-2; 7 nucleotides align to TRBD1. V gave up 4 bases and J gave up 3 bases; unmatched junction bases: 8. Looked up from germline, CDR1 is SQVTM and CDR2 is ANQGSEA. The CDR3 has 14 amino acids. CDR3 DNA: TGCAGCGTTGTAAGACAGGGAGGGGACTATGGCTACACCTTC. It encodes CSVVRQGGDYGYTF.

The chain employs TRBV29-1 and TRBJ1-6, with no clear D. The CDR3 loop spans 13 amino acids. Germline CDR1 is SQVTM and CDR2 is ANQGSEA. The germline V and J ends were trimmed by 4 bases and 7 bases, with 11 bases remaining between them. CDR3 loop: CSVGTGGNSPLHF. The CDR3, as DNA: TGCAGCGTTGGTACGGGCGGCAATTCACCCCTCCACTTT.

The chain employs TRBV6-4 and TRBJ1-1, with D perhaps matching TRBD1 (5 bases). V was shortened by 6 bases and J by 0 bases, with 11 bases between the two germline ends. Germline V gives CDR1 MRHNA, CDR2 SNTAGT. The CDR3 has 14 residues. CDR3 DNA: TGTGCCAGCAGGATGGGGCCTCTGAACACTGAAGCTTTCTTT. It yields the protein CASRMGPLNTEAFF.

The chain combines TRBV29-1 with TRBJ2-3; 8 bases align to TRBD1. The germline V gene has CDR1 SQVTM and CDR2 ANQGSEA. This CDR3 has 12 amino acids. J was trimmed by 5 bases and V by 6 bases; bases with no gene match: 4. CDR3 protein: CSVDTGGDTQYF. The CDR3 DNA follows: TGCAGCGTCGACACAGGGGGAGATACGCAGTATTTT.

Comment on this clonotype: It is likely a read error, because the conserved phenylalanine at the end of the CDR3 is missing. Because the CDR3's place on the DNA is in doubt, the DNA is left out and the CDR3 is given as listed by TCRdb. The chain employs TRBV7-2 and TRBJ1-6. The CDR3 numbers 11 amino acids, ends counted. The germline gives CDR1 SGHTA, CDR2 FQGNSA. The CDR3 protein is CASSLRPGGLD.